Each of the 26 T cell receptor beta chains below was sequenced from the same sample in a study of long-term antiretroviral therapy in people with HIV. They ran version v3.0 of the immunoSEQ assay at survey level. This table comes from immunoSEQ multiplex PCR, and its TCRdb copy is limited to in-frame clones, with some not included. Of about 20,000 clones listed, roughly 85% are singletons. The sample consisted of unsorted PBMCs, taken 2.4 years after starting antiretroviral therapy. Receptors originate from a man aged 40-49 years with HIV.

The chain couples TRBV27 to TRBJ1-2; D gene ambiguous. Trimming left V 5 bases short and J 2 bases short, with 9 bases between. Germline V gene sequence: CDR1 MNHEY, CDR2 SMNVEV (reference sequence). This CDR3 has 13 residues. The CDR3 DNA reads TGTGCCAGCAGTACCGGAATAAACTATGGCTACACCTTC. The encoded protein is CASSTGINYGYTF.

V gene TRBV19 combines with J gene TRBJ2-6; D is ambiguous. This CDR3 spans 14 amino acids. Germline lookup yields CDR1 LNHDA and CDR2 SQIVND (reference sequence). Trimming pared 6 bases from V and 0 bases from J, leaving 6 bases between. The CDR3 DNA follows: TGTGCCAGTAGGACTCTCTCTGGGGCCAACGTCCTGACTTTC. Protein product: CASRTLSGANVLTF.

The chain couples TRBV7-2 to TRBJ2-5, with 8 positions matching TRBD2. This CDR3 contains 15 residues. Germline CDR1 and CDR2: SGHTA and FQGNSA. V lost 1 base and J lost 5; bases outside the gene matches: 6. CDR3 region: CASSLGLSGVETQYF. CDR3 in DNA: TGTGCCAGCAGCTTAGGCCTTAGCGGGGTGGAGACCCAGTACTTC.

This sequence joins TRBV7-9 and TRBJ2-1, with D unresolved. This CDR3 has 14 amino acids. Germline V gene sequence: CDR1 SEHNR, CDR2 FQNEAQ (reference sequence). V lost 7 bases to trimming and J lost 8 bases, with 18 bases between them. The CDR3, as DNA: TGTGCCAGCAAACCGCCGTGGGGAAACGATGAGCAGTTCTTC. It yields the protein CASKPPWGNDEQFF.

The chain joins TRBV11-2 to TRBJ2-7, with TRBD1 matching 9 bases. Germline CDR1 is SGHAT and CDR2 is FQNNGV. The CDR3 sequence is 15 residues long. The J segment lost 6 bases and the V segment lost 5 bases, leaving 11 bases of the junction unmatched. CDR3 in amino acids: CASSHRPGTGIEQYF. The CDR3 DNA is TGTGCCAGCAGCCACCGTCCCGGGACAGGGATCGAGCAGTACTTC.

CDR3 DNA sequence: TGTGCCAGCAACCCGGACGGGACCTCCTACGAGCAGTACTTC. Protein sequence: CASNPDGTSYEQYF. V gene TRBV2 combines with J gene TRBJ2-7; perhaps D is TRBD1 or TRBD2 (5 bases each). The CDR3 length is 14 residues. The V end lost 7 bases, the J end lost 0 bases, and 13 bases lay between the germline ends. Germline loops: CDR1 SNHLY, CDR2 FYNNEI. Together with reference TRBV2 and TRBJ2-7, the CDR3 gives the full variable domain: EPEVTQTPSHQVTQMGQEVILRCVPISNHLYFYWYRQILGQKVEFLVSFYNNEISEKSEIFDDQFSVERPDGSNFTLKIRSTKLEDSAMYFCASNPDGTSYEQYFGPGTRLTVT.

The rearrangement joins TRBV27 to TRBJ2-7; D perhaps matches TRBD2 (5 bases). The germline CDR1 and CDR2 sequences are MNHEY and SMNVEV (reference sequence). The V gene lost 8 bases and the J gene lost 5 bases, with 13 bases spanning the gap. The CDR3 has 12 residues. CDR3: CASRGAANEQYF. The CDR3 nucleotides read TGTGCCAGCCGGGGTGCCGCGAACGAGCAGTACTTC.

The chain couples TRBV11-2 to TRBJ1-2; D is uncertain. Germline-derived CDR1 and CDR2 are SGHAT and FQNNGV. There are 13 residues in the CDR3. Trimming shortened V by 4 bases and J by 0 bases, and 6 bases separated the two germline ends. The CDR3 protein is CASSSEANYGYTF. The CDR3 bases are TGTGCCAGCAGCTCCGAAGCTAACTATGGCTACACCTTC.

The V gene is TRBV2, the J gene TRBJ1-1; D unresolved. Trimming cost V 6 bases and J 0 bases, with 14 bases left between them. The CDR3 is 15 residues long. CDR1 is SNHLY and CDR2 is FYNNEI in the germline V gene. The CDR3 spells CASSPESLMNTEAFF. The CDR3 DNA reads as TGTGCCAGCAGCCCAGAGAGTCTGATGAACACTGAAGCTTTCTTT.

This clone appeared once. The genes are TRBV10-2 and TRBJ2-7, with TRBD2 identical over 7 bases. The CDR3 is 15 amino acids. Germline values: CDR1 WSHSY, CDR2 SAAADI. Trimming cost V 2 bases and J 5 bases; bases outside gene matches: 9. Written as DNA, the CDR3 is TGCGCCAGCAGTGAGGTGGGAGGGCCCCCCAACGAGCAGTACTTC. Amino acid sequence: CASSEVGGPPNEQYF.

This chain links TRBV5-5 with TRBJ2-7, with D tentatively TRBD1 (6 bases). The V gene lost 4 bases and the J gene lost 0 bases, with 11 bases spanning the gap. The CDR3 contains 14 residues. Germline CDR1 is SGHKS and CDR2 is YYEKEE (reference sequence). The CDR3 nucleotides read TGTGCCAGCAGCAGACAGGTCGACTCCTACGAGCAGTACTTC. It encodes CASSRQVDSYEQYF. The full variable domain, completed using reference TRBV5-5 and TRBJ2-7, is DAGVTQSPTHLIKTRGQQVTLRCSPISGHKSVSWYQQVLGQGPQFIFQYYEKEERGRGNFPDRFSARQFPNYSSELNVNALLLGDSALYLCASSRQVDSYEQYFGPGTRLTVT.

CDR3 bases: TGCGCCAGCAGCCTTTCTCCAGGGGGGAACACCATATATTTT. Residues: CASSLSPGGNTIYF. The rearrangement uses TRBV5-1 and TRBJ1-3; 7 positions agree with TRBD1. The CDR3 has 14 residues. J gave up 7 bases and V 4 bases, and 8 bases lay outside the gene matches. Germline V gives CDR1 SGHRS, CDR2 YFSETQ. The full variable domain, with the rest looked up from reference TRBV5-1 and TRBJ1-3, is KAGVTQTPRYLIKTRGQQVTLSCSPISGHRSVSWYQQTPGQGLQFLFEYFSETQRNKGNFPGRFSGRQFSNSRSEMNVSTLELGDSALYLCASSLSPGGNTIYFGEGSWLTVV.

Here the CDR3 reads CASSLRGGQGSYGYTF. The DNA of the CDR3 is TGTGCCAGCAGCTTGCGGGGCGGGCAGGGGAGCTATGGCTACACCTTC. The chain recombines TRBV5-5 with TRBJ1-2, with a possible D match to TRBD1 (6 bases). V lost 1 base, J lost 4 bases, and 17 bases lay in between. The germline V gene has CDR1 SGHKS and CDR2 YYEKEE (reference sequence). The CDR3 covers 16 residues.

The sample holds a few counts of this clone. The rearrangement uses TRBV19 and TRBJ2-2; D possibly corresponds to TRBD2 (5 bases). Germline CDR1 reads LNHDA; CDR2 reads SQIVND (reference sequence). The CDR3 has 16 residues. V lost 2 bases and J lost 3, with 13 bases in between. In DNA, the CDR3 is TGTGCCAGTAGTATATACGGGGTATCCGACACCGGGGAGCTGTTTTTT. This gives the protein CASSIYGVSDTGELFF. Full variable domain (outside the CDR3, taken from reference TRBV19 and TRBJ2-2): DGGITQSPKYLFRKEGQNVTLSCEQNLNHDAMYWYRQDPGQGLRLIYYSQIVNDFQKGDIAEGYSVSREKKESFPLTVTSAQKNPTAFYLCASSIYGVSDTGELFFGEGSRLTVL.

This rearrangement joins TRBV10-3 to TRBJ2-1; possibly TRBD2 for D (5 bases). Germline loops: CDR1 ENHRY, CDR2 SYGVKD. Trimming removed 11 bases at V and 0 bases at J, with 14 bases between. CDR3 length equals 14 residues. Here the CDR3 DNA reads TGTGCCGCCGCGACTATCAGCTCCTACAATGAGCAGTTCTTC. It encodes CAAATISSYNEQFF.

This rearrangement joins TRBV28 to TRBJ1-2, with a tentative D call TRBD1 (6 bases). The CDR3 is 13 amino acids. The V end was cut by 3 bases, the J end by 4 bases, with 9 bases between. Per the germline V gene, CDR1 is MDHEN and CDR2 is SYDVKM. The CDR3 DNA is TGTGCCAGCAGTTTCGGACAGAGCTATGGCTACACCTTC. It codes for CASSFGQSYGYTF.

The CDR3 protein is CASSLGLAGGPNTGELFF. The CDR3 DNA is TGTGCCAGCAGCTTGGGGCTAGCGGGGGGCCCGAACACCGGGGAGCTGTTTTTT. This chain links TRBV5-5 with TRBJ2-2; TRBD2 aligns across 11 bases. Looked up from germline, CDR1 is SGHKS and CDR2 is YYEKEE (reference sequence). V lost 0 bases and J lost 0; bases outside the gene matches: 4. The CDR3 has 18 amino acids.

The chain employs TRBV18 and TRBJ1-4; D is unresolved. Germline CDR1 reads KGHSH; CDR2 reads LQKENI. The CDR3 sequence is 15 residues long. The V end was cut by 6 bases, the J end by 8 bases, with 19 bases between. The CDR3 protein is CASSPGHSVGEKLFF. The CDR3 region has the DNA TGTGCCAGCTCCCCCGGGCATTCCGTAGGGGAAAAACTGTTTTTT.

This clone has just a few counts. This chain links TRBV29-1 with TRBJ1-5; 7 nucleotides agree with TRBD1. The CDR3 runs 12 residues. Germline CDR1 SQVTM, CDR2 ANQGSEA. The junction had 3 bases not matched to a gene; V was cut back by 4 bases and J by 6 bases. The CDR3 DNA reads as TGCAGCGTTGGACAGGGAGGTCAGCCCCAGCATTTT. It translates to CSVGQGGQPQHF.

The CDR3 DNA reads TGTGCTAGTGGTTTAGGGACAAAGGGCCCCGGGGAGCTGTTTTTT. Its protein product is CASGLGTKGPGELFF. The chain has TRBV12-5 and TRBJ2-2; possibly TRBD1 for D (6 bases). The CDR3 runs 15 residues. Trimming removed 3 bases from V and 6 bases from J, with 14 bases in between. Germline assignment: CDR1 LGHNT and CDR2 FRNRAP.

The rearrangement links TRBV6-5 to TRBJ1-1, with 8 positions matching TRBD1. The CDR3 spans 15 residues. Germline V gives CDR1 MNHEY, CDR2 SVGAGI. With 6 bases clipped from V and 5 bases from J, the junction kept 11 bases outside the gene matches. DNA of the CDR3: TGTGCCAGCAGCCTGGGCACAGGGGGAAGGACTGAAGCTTTCTTT. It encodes CASSLGTGGRTEAFF.

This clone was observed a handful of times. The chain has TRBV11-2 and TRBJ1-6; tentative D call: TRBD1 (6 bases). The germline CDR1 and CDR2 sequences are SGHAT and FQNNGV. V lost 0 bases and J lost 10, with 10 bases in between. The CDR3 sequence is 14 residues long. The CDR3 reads CASSLEQGRSPLHF. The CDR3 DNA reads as TGTGCCAGCAGCTTAGAACAGGGAAGATCACCCCTCCACTTT.

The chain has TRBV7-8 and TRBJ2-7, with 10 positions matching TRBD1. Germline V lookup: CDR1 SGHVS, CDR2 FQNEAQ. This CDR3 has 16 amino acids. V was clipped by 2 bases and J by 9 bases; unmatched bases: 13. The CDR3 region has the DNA TGTGCCAGCAGCTTACTTGACCGGGACAGGGGTTATGGGCAGTACTTC. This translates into CASSLLDRDRGYGQYF.

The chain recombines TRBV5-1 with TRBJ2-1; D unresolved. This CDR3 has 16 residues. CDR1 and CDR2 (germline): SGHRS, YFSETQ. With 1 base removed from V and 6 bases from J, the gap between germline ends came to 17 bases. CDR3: CASSLPESLQSNEQFF. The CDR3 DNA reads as TGCGCCAGCAGCTTGCCCGAAAGCTTGCAATCCAATGAGCAGTTCTTC. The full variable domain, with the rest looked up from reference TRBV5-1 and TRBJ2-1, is KAGVTQTPRYLIKTRGQQVTLSCSPISGHRSVSWYQQTPGQGLQFLFEYFSETQRNKGNFPGRFSGRQFSNSRSEMNVSTLELGDSALYLCASSLPESLQSNEQFFGPGTRLTVL.

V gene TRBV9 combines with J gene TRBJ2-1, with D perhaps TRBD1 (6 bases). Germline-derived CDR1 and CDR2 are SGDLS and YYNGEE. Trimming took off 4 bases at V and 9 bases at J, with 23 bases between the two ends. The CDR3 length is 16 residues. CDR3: CASSPPYGGRYREQFF. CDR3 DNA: TGTGCCAGCAGCCCTCCGTATGGGGGCCGCTATCGTGAGCAGTTCTTC. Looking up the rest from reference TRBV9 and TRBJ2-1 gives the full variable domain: DSGVTQTPKHLITATGQRVTLRCSPRSGDLSVYWYQQSLDQGLQFLIQYYNGEERAKGNILERFSAQQFPDLHSELNLSSLELGDSALYFCASSPPYGGRYREQFFGPGTRLTVL.

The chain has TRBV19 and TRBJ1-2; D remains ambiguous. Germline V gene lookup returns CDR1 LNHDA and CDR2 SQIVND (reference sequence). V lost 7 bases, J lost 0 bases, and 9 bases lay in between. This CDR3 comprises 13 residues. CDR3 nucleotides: TGTGCCAGTACCCCGGTGCCTAACTATGGCTACACCTTC. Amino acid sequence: CASTPVPNYGYTF.